A single sample gave rise to the 32 T cell receptor beta chains below, sequenced in a study of T cells in tuberculosis. Libraries were prepared by immunoSEQ multiplex PCR; TCRdb keeps only in-frame clonotypes and omits some of them. The repertoire consists of 54,000 or so clones, with approximately 81% occurring once and the leading ten covering roughly 13%. Sorting used thawed, overnight-rested PBMC stained with anti-CD3, a viability dye and GMM-loaded CD1B tetramer. CD1B tetramers were loaded with Rhodococcus equi-derived C32 glucose monomycolate. Sequencing was carried out using CD1b-GMM tetramer-negative cells sorted from PBMCs. These receptors were obtained from an adult woman with latent tuberculosis.

Note on this clone: Other nucleotide sequences in the sample specify the same CDR3. The genes are TRBV11-2 and TRBJ2-5, with 11 bases lining up with TRBD2. Per the germline V gene, CDR1 is SGHAT and CDR2 is FQNNGV. The ends lost 5 bases at V and 5 bases at J; junction bases unmatched: 4. CDR3 length equals 14 residues. CDR3 coding DNA: TGTGCCAGCAGCCGACTAGCGGGAAAGGAGACCCAGTACTTC. Protein sequence: CASSRLAGKETQYF.

The chain has TRBV5-5 and TRBJ2-7; 7 bases match TRBD2. Looked up from germline, CDR1 is SGHKS and CDR2 is YYEKEE (reference sequence). The V gene end was trimmed by 2 bases and the J gene end by 5 bases; junction bases not matched to a gene: 7. CDR3 size: 14 residues. The CDR3 loop is CASSLRGEGHEQYF. CDR3 bases: TGTGCCAGCAGCTTACGGGGGGAAGGCCACGAGCAGTACTTC.

The chain recombines TRBV5-6 with TRBJ1-2; 8 positions agree with TRBD1. The CDR3 is 16 residues long. V lost 4 bases to trimming and J lost 2 bases; unmatched junction nucleotides: 10. Germline CDR1 and CDR2: SGHDT and YYEEEE. CDR3: CASSHRRDRRNYGYTF. The CDR3 coding sequence is TGTGCCAGCAGCCACCGCCGGGACAGGAGGAACTATGGCTACACCTTC.

The chain recombines TRBV9 with TRBJ1-3, with no clear D. Germline CDR1 is SGDLS and CDR2 is YYNGEE. The CDR3 is made up of 17 amino acids. Between the trimmed V and J ends, which lost 0 bases and 1 base, there was a span of 14 bases. The CDR3 coding sequence is TGTGCCAGCAGCGTAGGGTCGGAGGGCCCATCTGGAAACACCATATATTTT. Translation gives CASSVGSEGPSGNTIYF.

This chain uses TRBV5-1 with TRBJ2-7; no clear D gene. This CDR3 contains 13 residues. Germline-derived CDR1 and CDR2 are SGHRS and YFSETQ. Deletions cut 0 bases from V and 2 bases from J, with 6 bases between. The CDR3 region has the DNA TGCGCCAGCAGCTTGGGCGGTACCTACGAGCAGTACTTC. Its translation is CASSLGGTYEQYF.

The chain joins TRBV6-5 to TRBJ1-3, with a tentative D call TRBD1 (5 bases). The germline gives CDR1 MNHEY, CDR2 SVGAGI. The CDR3 contains 13 residues. Trimming took off 5 bases at V and 8 bases at J, with 13 bases between the two ends. As DNA, the CDR3 is TGTGCCAGCAGTACAGGAGAAGGAGACACCATATATTTT. Amino acid sequence: CASSTGEGDTIYF.

This rearrangement joins TRBV12-5 to TRBJ1-3; no clear D gene. The V gene's germline CDR1 is LGHNT and CDR2 FRNRAP. Trimming took 4 bases from V and 4 from J, leaving 2 bases between them. The CDR3 covers 11 residues. CDR3 coding DNA: TGTGCTAGTGGTTCAGGAAACACCATATATTTT. Encoded protein: CASGSGNTIYF.

Concerning this clone itself: One junction end disagrees with the germline gene, perhaps due to a read error. The chain uses TRBV27 and TRBJ2-3; 9 nucleotides line up with TRBD2. This CDR3 has 15 residues. Germline V lookup: CDR1 MNHEY, CDR2 SMNVEV (reference sequence). CDR3 sequence: CASSFPGTSKDTQYF. Written as DNA, the CDR3 is TGTGCCAGCAGTTTCCCCGGGACTAGCAAAGATACGCAGTATTTT.

V gene TRBV13 combines with J gene TRBJ2-1; 10 nucleotides agree with TRBD2. V lost 1 base to trimming and J lost 9 bases; unmatched junction nucleotides: 9. CDR1 and CDR2 (germline): PRHDT, FYEKMQ (reference sequence). The CDR3 has 16 residues. CDR3 bases: TGTGCCAGCAGCTTAGATGAGCGGGGGGGCTTAGGTGAGCAGTTCTTC. Its protein is CASSLDERGGLGEQFF.

The rearrangement links TRBV10-2 to TRBJ1-1, with 7 bases fitting TRBD1. The CDR3 has 15 residues. CDR1 and CDR2 from the germline V gene are WSHSY and SAAADI. The V and J ends lost 0 bases and 1 base, in that order; junction bases with no gene match: 2. Here the CDR3 DNA reads TGCGCCAGCAGTGAGTCGACAGGGCCGAACACTGAAGCTTTCTTT. It specifies CASSESTGPNTEAFF.

J is TRBJ2-5 and V is TRBV5-4; the match to TRBD1 covers 8 bases. The CDR3 runs 14 residues. V was pared by 5 bases and J by 3 bases, with 6 bases of the junction left unmatched. CDR1 and CDR2 from the germline V gene are SGHNT and YYREEE (reference sequence). The CDR3 nucleotides are TGTGCCAGCAGGGCGGGACAGGATGAAGAGACCCAGTACTTC. Protein: CASRAGQDEETQYF.

The sample holds one count of this clone. The CDR3 loop reads CASSVIAGGPGTDTQYF. The DNA for the CDR3 is TGTGCCAGCAGCGTGATAGCGGGGGGGCCTGGAACAGATACGCAGTATTTT. The chain employs TRBV9 and TRBJ2-3, with 11 bases identical to TRBD2. This CDR3 spans 17 amino acids. Trimming cost V 2 bases and J 3 bases; bases outside gene matches: 8. Germline values: CDR1 SGDLS, CDR2 YYNGEE.

The V gene is TRBV7-8, the J gene TRBJ2-7, with 7 bases aligning to TRBD2. With V trimmed by 2 bases and J by 4 bases, 11 bases remained unmatched. Germline assignment: CDR1 SGHVS and CDR2 FQNEAQ. CDR3 size: 16 residues. The CDR3 reads CASSLTPAGGTYEQYF. The DNA for the CDR3 is TGTGCCAGCAGCTTAACTCCGGCCGGGGGGACGTACGAGCAGTACTTC.

This chain uses TRBV6-1 with TRBJ2-1; 13 bases are shared with TRBD2. Germline V gene data show CDR1 as MNHNS and CDR2 as SASEGT. The junction had 7 bases not matched to a gene; V was cut back by 6 bases and J by 8 bases. The CDR3 spans 15 residues. This CDR3 is CASRPWTSGSDEQFF. DNA for the CDR3: TGTGCCAGCAGGCCCTGGACTAGCGGGAGCGATGAGCAGTTCTTC.

The chain is built from TRBV5-5 and TRBJ1-6; possibly TRBD1 for D (6 bases). Trimming took 0 bases from V and 8 from J, leaving 15 bases between them. The germline gives CDR1 SGHKS, CDR2 YYEKEE (reference sequence). The CDR3 runs 16 residues. The CDR3 DNA reads as TGTGCCAGCAGCTTGGCCGCAGGACAGACTTATTCACCCCTCCACTTT. Translation: CASSLAAGQTYSPLHF.

This clone was recorded only once. The gene calls are TRBV15 and TRBJ2-5, with D tentatively TRBD2 (6 bases). V was pared by 0 bases and J by 0 bases, with 8 bases between. This CDR3 has 15 residues. The germline V gene has CDR1 LNHNV and CDR2 YYDKDF (reference sequence). CDR3 protein: CATSRDRGDQETQYF. CDR3 DNA sequence: TGTGCCACCAGCAGAGATCGCGGGGACCAAGAGACCCAGTACTTC.

The V call is TRBV9, the J call TRBJ2-7, with 8 bases identical to TRBD1. With 0 bases clipped from V and 4 bases from J, the junction kept 3 bases outside the gene matches. The CDR3 loop spans 14 amino acids. The germline gives CDR1 SGDLS, CDR2 YYNGEE. CDR3 region: CASSVATGGYEQYF. CDR3 nucleotide sequence: TGTGCCAGCAGCGTAGCCACAGGGGGGTACGAGCAGTACTTC.

The rearrangement links TRBV7-9 to TRBJ2-3; TRBD2 matches 10 bases. V lost 3 bases, J lost 1 base, and 1 base stayed unmatched. From germline, CDR1 is SEHNR and CDR2 FQNEAQ (reference sequence). The CDR3 covers 15 residues. The CDR3 protein is CASSFGTSGTDTQYF. The CDR3 DNA sequence: TGTGCCAGCAGCTTTGGGACTAGCGGCACAGATACGCAGTATTTT.

The chain combines TRBV7-9 with TRBJ1-1; perhaps TRBD1 as D (5 bases). The CDR3 has 16 residues. From germline, CDR1 is SEHNR and CDR2 FQNEAQ (reference sequence). V lost 2 bases and J lost 0, with 13 bases in between. The CDR3 DNA follows: TGTGCCAGCAGCTTATTGGGGCAAGGGCTGAACACTGAAGCTTTCTTT. Protein product: CASSLLGQGLNTEAFF.

The chain is built from TRBV27 and TRBJ1-1; D remains unclear. The V end lost 0 bases, the J end lost 3 bases, and 11 bases lay between the germline ends. Germline CDR1 is MNHEY and CDR2 is SMNVEV (reference sequence). This CDR3 has 15 residues. CDR3 protein: CASSLSVLRDTEAFF. The CDR3, as DNA: TGTGCCAGCAGTTTATCCGTCCTACGGGACACTGAAGCTTTCTTT.

The chain couples TRBV28 to TRBJ2-4, with D perhaps TRBD1 (5 bases). Trimming removed 6 bases at V and 0 bases at J, with 15 bases between. The CDR3 has 16 residues. From germline, CDR1 is MDHEN and CDR2 SYDVKM. As DNA, the CDR3 is TGTGCCAGCAGCCCCTGGGGCGCGGTAGCCAAAAACATTCAGTACTTC. Its protein product is CASSPWGAVAKNIQYF.

V and J are TRBV19 and TRBJ2-3; D gene uncertain. The V and J ends lost 0 bases and 8 bases respectively, with 9 bases between them. The CDR3 consists of 13 residues. Germline V CDR1 and CDR2: LNHDA, SQIVND (reference sequence). The CDR3 here is CASSIEVTGTQYF. CDR3 nucleotide sequence: TGTGCCAGTAGTATAGAGGTTACCGGTACGCAGTATTTT.

The chain links TRBV11-1 to TRBJ1-1, with D tentatively TRBD1 (5 bases). This CDR3 contains 14 residues. Per germline, CDR1 SGHAT and CDR2 FQDESV (reference sequence). The germline V and J ends were trimmed by 6 bases and 0 bases, with 11 bases remaining between them. The CDR3: CASRATGLNTEAFF. CDR3 in DNA: TGTGCCAGCAGGGCAACAGGCCTGAACACTGAAGCTTTCTTT. Combining the CDR3 with reference TRBV11-1 and TRBJ1-1 gives the whole variable domain EAEVAQSPRYKITEKSQAVAFWCDPISGHATLYWYRQILGQGPELLVQFQDESVVDDSQLPKDRFSAERLKGVDSTLKIQPAELGDSAMYLCASRATGLNTEAFFGQGTRLTVV.

CDR3 in amino acids: CASSLGGGAGETQYF. As DNA, the CDR3 is TGTGCCAGCAGCTTAGGCGGGGGGGCGGGAGAGACCCAGTACTTC. The rearrangement links TRBV7-2 to TRBJ2-5; 9 positions match TRBD2. CDR1 SGHTA and CDR2 FQGNSA come from the germline V gene. Germline trimming cut 1 base from V and 4 bases from J; bases unmatched to any gene: 4. This CDR3 region has 15 residues.

The chain recombines TRBV19 with TRBJ1-4; no definite D call. Trimming cost V 7 bases and J 1 base, with 7 bases left between them. Germline V gene data show CDR1 as LNHDA and CDR2 as SQIVND (reference sequence). This CDR3 is built from 13 residues. The CDR3 sequence: CASKPLTNEKLFF. In nucleotides, the CDR3 is TGTGCCAGTAAGCCCCTAACTAATGAAAAACTGTTTTTT.

The chain couples TRBV4-1 to TRBJ2-7; tentative D call: TRBD1 (5 bases). Trimming removed 4 bases at V and 5 bases at J, with 18 bases between. This CDR3 spans 15 amino acids. The germline V gene encodes CDR1 MGHRA and CDR2 YSYEKL. The CDR3 nucleotides are TGCGCCAGCAGCCCCGGAACAGGCGGACGGAACGAGCAGTACTTC. Its protein is CASSPGTGGRNEQYF.

As for this clone: The same CDR3 is also encoded by other DNA sequences in this sample. The genes are TRBV9 and TRBJ2-7; 11 bases agree with TRBD1. From germline, CDR1 is SGDLS and CDR2 YYNGEE. The CDR3 totals 14 residues. V lost 4 bases, J lost 2 bases, and 2 bases stayed unmatched. The CDR3 DNA sequence: TGTGCCAGCAGCCCGGGACAGGGGGCCTACGAGCAGTACTTC. Translating it yields CASSPGQGAYEQYF.

V gene TRBV6-5 combines with J gene TRBJ1-6; 7 bases are a match to TRBD1. Per germline, CDR1 MNHEY and CDR2 SVGAGI. The ends lost 8 bases at V and 7 bases at J; junction bases unmatched: 8. There are 14 residues in the CDR3. The CDR3 is CASQGGVSNSPLHF. The CDR3 bases are TGTGCCAGCCAGGGGGGTGTATCAAATTCACCCCTCCACTTT.

V is TRBV28 and J is TRBJ1-1; 8 nucleotides line up with TRBD1. Germline loops: CDR1 MDHEN, CDR2 SYDVKM. CDR3 length: 12 amino acids. J was trimmed by 10 bases and V by 5 bases; bases with no gene match: 6. The DNA for the CDR3 is TGTGCCAGCAGTCCACAGACAGGGGTAGCTTTCTTT. Translated: CASSPQTGVAFF.

This chain joins TRBV16 and TRBJ1-4; a weak D match, TRBD1 (5 bases). Germline loops: CDR1 KGHSY, CDR2 FQNENV. Trimming took 4 bases from V and 3 from J, leaving 12 bases between them. The CDR3 is 15 amino acids. CDR3 nucleotides: TGTGCCAGCAGCCCGCAGGGTTTATCTAATGAAAAACTGTTTTTT. Translated, it gives CASSPQGLSNEKLFF.

This clone has a handful of counts. The V and J genes are TRBV11-2 and TRBJ2-5; D is possibly TRBD1 (6 bases). Looked up from germline, CDR1 is SGHAT and CDR2 is FQNNGV. The CDR3 consists of 15 residues. Trimming pared 5 bases from V and 0 bases from J, leaving 13 bases between. The CDR3 DNA sequence: TGTGCCAGCAGCCAAGGGACACTGGACCAAGAGACCCAGTACTTC. This encodes CASSQGTLDQETQYF.

This sequence joins TRBV28 and TRBJ1-3, with 7 nucleotides matching TRBD1. Looked up from germline, CDR1 is MDHEN and CDR2 is SYDVKM. The CDR3 is 14 residues long. V trimming: 5 bases; J trimming: 3 bases; junction bases outside the gene matches: 4. As DNA, the CDR3 is TGTGCCAGCAGTCCCACAGGGGTTGGAAACACCATATATTTT. Translated, it gives CASSPTGVGNTIYF.